Shown below are 20 T cell receptor beta chains from a single sample sequenced in a study of blood T cell repertoires in COVID-19 (dated by TCRdb to about 2020). Library preparation used the immunoSEQ multiplex PCR assay. TCRdb provides this immuneACCESS table in a form limited to in-frame rearrangements. Some clones are lacking; in checked studies, under half of them reflect an unresolved V gene, and why the rest are absent is not known. In this sample the table shows approximately 150,000 clones, around three quarters of which occur a single time. Around 17% of the sample goes to the ten largest clones. Sequenced material: peripheral blood. The receptors derive from a man between 45 and 60 years old with acute or convalescent COVID-19.

J is TRBJ1-4 and V is TRBV19; D is uncertain. Trimming stripped 4 bases from V and 5 bases from J, with 11 bases between. Germline V gives CDR1 LNHDA, CDR2 SQIVND (reference sequence). This CDR3 has 14 amino acids. CDR3 protein: CASSKWGANEKLFF. As DNA, the CDR3 is TGTGCCAGTAGTAAGTGGGGAGCCAATGAAAAACTGTTTTTT. Supplemented by reference TRBV19 and TRBJ1-4, the full variable domain reads DGGITQSPKYLFRKEGQNVTLSCEQNLNHDAMYWYRQDPGQGLRLIYYSQIVNDFQKGDIAEGYSVSREKKESFPLTVTSAQKNPTAFYLCASSKWGANEKLFFGSGTQLSVL.

The chain employs TRBV7-3 and TRBJ2-2; TRBD1 matches 8 bases. Germline V gene data show CDR1 as SGHTA and CDR2 as FQGTGA. The CDR3 spans 16 residues. V lost 5 bases to trimming and J lost 1 base; unmatched junction nucleotides: 6. CDR3 region: CASSREGTGNTGELFF. The CDR3 nucleotides are TGTGCCAGCAGCCGTGAGGGGACAGGGAACACCGGGGAGCTGTTTTTT. The full variable domain, with the rest looked up from reference TRBV7-3 and TRBJ2-2, is GAGVSQTPSNKVTEKGKYVELRCDPISGHTALYWYRQSLGQGPEFLIYFQGTGAADDSGLPNDRFFAVRPEGSVSTLKIQRTERGDSAVYLCASSREGTGNTGELFFGEGSRLTVL.

This chain uses TRBV2 with TRBJ1-5; 9 nucleotides agree with TRBD1. Germline CDR1 is SNHLY and CDR2 is FYNNEI. V dropped 6 bases and J dropped 6; count of bases not matched to a gene: 12. This CDR3 comprises 16 residues. CDR3 sequence reads: CASSPARDRVGQPQHF. The CDR3 DNA reads as TGTGCCAGCAGCCCGGCCCGGGACAGGGTTGGTCAGCCCCAGCATTTT.

This clone was detected a few times. The chain uses TRBV10-3 and TRBJ2-5, with 9 bases lining up with TRBD2. The CDR3 runs 15 residues. V lost 0 bases and J lost 5; bases outside the gene matches: 4. CDR1 is ENHRY and CDR2 is SYGVKD in the germline V gene. The CDR3 nucleotides read TGTGCCATCAGTGAGTCTCTAGCGGGAAGCGAGACCCAGTACTTC. Translated, it gives CAISESLAGSETQYF.

V is TRBV5-1 and J is TRBJ1-2; the match to TRBD1 covers 8 bases. Unmatched junction bases numbered 8, after V lost 5 bases and J lost 2 bases. The CDR3 length is 15 residues. Germline CDR1 and CDR2: SGHRS and YFSETQ. CDR3 region: CASSLTGESNYGYTF. CDR3 coding DNA: TGCGCCAGCAGTCTGACAGGGGAGAGCAACTATGGCTACACCTTC.

The chain combines TRBV5-6 with TRBJ1-4; 9 bases match TRBD1. Germline V gene lookup returns CDR1 SGHDT and CDR2 YYEEEE. The CDR3 runs 18 residues. Trimming removed 0 bases from V and 5 bases from J; junction bases left unmatched: 11. The CDR3 loop is CASSLGGTGPAGNEKLFF. CDR3 DNA: TGTGCCAGCAGCTTGGGGGGGACAGGGCCGGCGGGAAATGAAAAACTGTTTTTT.

This chain uses TRBV2 with TRBJ1-1; TRBD1 might be the D (5 bases). CDR1 SNHLY and CDR2 FYNNEI come from the germline V gene. The CDR3 is made up of 13 amino acids. The V end was cut by 7 bases, the J end by 1 base, with 10 bases between. CDR3 loop: CASKAGGNTEAFF. In nucleotides, the CDR3 is TGTGCCAGCAAGGCGGGGGGGAACACTGAAGCTTTCTTT.

Note on this clone: Other DNA sequences of this sample code for an identical CDR3. J is TRBJ2-5 and V is TRBV19; D remains unclear. Between the trimmed V and J ends, which lost 5 bases and 2 bases, there was a span of 9 bases. Per germline, CDR1 LNHDA and CDR2 SQIVND (reference sequence). CDR3 length equals 13 residues. This CDR3 is CASSPGLQETQYF. The CDR3 DNA follows: TGTGCCAGTAGTCCCGGGTTACAAGAGACCCAGTACTTC. Variable domain in full (rest from reference TRBV19 and TRBJ2-5): DGGITQSPKYLFRKEGQNVTLSCEQNLNHDAMYWYRQDPGQGLRLIYYSQIVNDFQKGDIAEGYSVSREKKESFPLTVTSAQKNPTAFYLCASSPGLQETQYFGPGTRLLVL.

J is TRBJ1-2 and V is TRBV18, with a weak D call TRBD1 (5 bases). V was shortened by 3 bases and J by 8 bases, with 13 bases between the two germline ends. The CDR3 loop spans 13 amino acids. Germline-derived CDR1 and CDR2 are KGHSH and LQKENI. In nucleotides, the CDR3 is TGTGCCAGCTCACCTTCAGGGCCTGAGGGCTACACCTTC. It translates to CASSPSGPEGYTF.

CDR3 amino acids: CASRLLPAGANTIYF. The CDR3 DNA reads as TGTGCCAGCAGATTACTGCCAGCGGGAGCCAACACCATATATTTT. The chain uses TRBV6-5 and TRBJ1-3; D is uncertain. From germline, CDR1 is MNHEY and CDR2 SVGAGI. The CDR3 extends over 15 amino acids. Trimming shortened V by 6 bases and J by 7 bases, and 19 bases separated the two germline ends.

The chain couples TRBV5-1 to TRBJ2-6; possible D gene TRBD2, 6 bases. The CDR3 has 15 residues. Germline V gene lookup returns CDR1 SGHRS and CDR2 YFSETQ. Trimming stripped 5 bases from V and 2 bases from J, with 11 bases between. The CDR3 loop is CASRGGNAGANVLTF. The CDR3 bases are TGCGCCAGCAGGGGGGGAAACGCTGGGGCCAACGTCCTGACTTTC.

A remark on this clone: Other DNA sequences from this sample encode an identical CDR3 as well. The chain recombines TRBV5-1 with TRBJ1-1; TRBD1 matches 8 bases. Germline trimming cut 3 bases from V and 1 base from J; bases unmatched to any gene: 5. CDR1 is SGHRS and CDR2 is YFSETQ in the germline V gene. This CDR3 is built from 15 residues. CDR3 sequence: CASSSSGTGNTEAFF. The CDR3, as DNA: TGCGCCAGCAGCTCGTCCGGGACAGGGAACACTGAAGCTTTCTTT.

V usage is TRBV5-1 and J usage is TRBJ2-5, with TRBD2 identical over 16 bases. The CDR3 sequence is 16 residues long. V lost 4 bases to trimming and J lost 2 bases; unmatched junction nucleotides: 2. Per germline, CDR1 SGHRS and CDR2 YFSETQ. The CDR3 loop reads CASSMGLAGGQETQYF. In nucleotides, the CDR3 is TGCGCCAGCAGCATGGGACTAGCGGGGGGGCAAGAGACCCAGTACTTC.

V is TRBV3-1 (or the pseudogene TRBV3-2) and J is TRBJ2-5, with D possibly TRBD2 on 5 matching bases. The V gene lost 1 base and the J gene lost 7 bases, with 10 bases spanning the gap. CDR3 size: 13 residues. CDR1 and CDR2 from the germline V gene are LGHDT and YNNKEL (reference sequence). The CDR3 loop is CASSQVSGRTQYF. The CDR3 coding sequence is TGTGCCAGCAGCCAAGTTTCGGGGAGGACCCAGTACTTC.

This rearrangement joins TRBV18 to TRBJ1-1, with D hard to call. Trimming cost V 2 bases and J 0 bases, with 13 bases left between them. Per germline, CDR1 KGHSH and CDR2 LQKENI. The CDR3 consists of 16 residues. DNA for the CDR3: TGTGCCAGCTCACCATATATAACAGAAATGAACACTGAAGCTTTCTTT. Translating it yields CASSPYITEMNTEAFF.

The chain joins TRBV11-2 to TRBJ1-2; D gene unclear. CDR3 length equals 14 residues. Germline CDR1 and CDR2: SGHAT and FQNNGV. V lost 1 base and J lost 0, with 6 bases in between. CDR3 sequence: CASSLGATNYGYTF. Written as DNA, the CDR3 is TGTGCCAGCAGCTTAGGGGCGACTAACTATGGCTACACCTTC. The whole variable domain, remainder taken from reference TRBV11-2 and TRBJ1-2, is EAGVAQSPRYKIIEKRQSVAFWCNPISGHATLYWYQQILGQGPKLLIQFQNNGVVDDSQLPKDRFSAERLKGVDSTLKIQPAKLEDSAVYLCASSLGATNYGYTFGSGTRLTVV.

The rearrangement uses TRBV10-3 and TRBJ2-1, with 8 bases lining up with TRBD2. There are 12 residues in the CDR3. Germline V gives CDR1 ENHRY, CDR2 SYGVKD. The V gene end was trimmed by 1 base and the J gene end by 12 bases; junction bases not matched to a gene: 2. Here the CDR3 reads CAISEFTSGQFF. The CDR3 DNA is TGTGCCATCAGTGAGTTTACTAGCGGGCAGTTCTTC.

This clone was observed at least ten times. This chain joins TRBV5-1 and TRBJ2-3; 7 positions agree with TRBD1. Germline assignment: CDR1 SGHRS and CDR2 YFSETQ. The V segment lost 0 bases and the J segment 7 bases; nucleotides outside the gene matches: 5. The CDR3 is 14 residues long. The CDR3 protein is CASSLEGAGNTQYF. CDR3 in DNA: TGCGCCAGCAGCTTGGAGGGGGCCGGGAATACGCAGTATTTT. Combining the CDR3 with reference TRBV5-1 and TRBJ2-3 gives the whole variable domain KAGVTQTPRYLIKTRGQQVTLSCSPISGHRSVSWYQQTPGQGLQFLFEYFSETQRNKGNFPGRFSGRQFSNSRSEMNVSTLELGDSALYLCASSLEGAGNTQYFGPGTRLTVL.

This clone was detected once. This chain connects TRBV10-3 to TRBJ1-5; D is possibly TRBD1 (5 bases). V dropped 7 bases and J dropped 0 bases, with 10 bases sitting between them. The CDR3 contains 14 residues. Germline V gene sequence: CDR1 ENHRY, CDR2 SYGVKD. CDR3 in DNA: TGTGCCATCAATGACAGATATAGCAATCAGCCCCAGCATTTT. It is translated as CAINDRYSNQPQHF.

Here the CDR3 reads CAISESRVFSGNTIYF. For the CDR3, the DNA is TGTGCCATCAGTGAGTCGAGGGTATTCTCTGGAAACACCATATATTTT. The chain combines TRBV10-3 with TRBJ1-3; D remains unclear. V lost 0 bases, J lost 0 bases, and 9 bases lay in between. Germline lookup yields CDR1 ENHRY and CDR2 SYGVKD. This CDR3 comprises 16 residues.